This T cell receptor beta chain was profiled in a study of T cells expressing NK-cell markers. TCRdb re-called the 5' RACE reads and gives one entry per CDR3 protein, without DNA. The sample data list roughly 300,000 distinct CDR3 sequences. About this clonotype itself: What it binds is not known.

Study-wide points: Also leading the CD3+CD56-NKG2C+ fraction in a few donors were these clonotypes.

CDR3 length: 15 residues. Germline loops: CDR1 SGHTA, CDR2 FQGNSA. This receptor was taken from a woman between 18 and 75 years old in good health. The specimen sequenced was blood T cells: a sorted CD56 or NKG2C T cell subset, CD4+ or CD8+ T cells, or bulk PBMC T cells (not recorded which). The chain uses TRBV7-2 and TRBJ2-4. CDR3 sequence reads: CASSLDAGAKNIQYF.